The 9 T cell receptor beta chains in this list originate from one sample, sequenced in a study of T cells in localized non-small cell lung cancer. Method: immunoSEQ multiplex PCR; TCRdb's copy keeps in-frame clones and lacks some. Among about 48,000 clones listed, 77% were seen once. The material sequenced was peripheral blood, taken before any cancer treatment. These receptor sequences come from a man between 40 and 70 years old with stage I squamous cell lung carcinoma.

This chain links TRBV29-1 with TRBJ2-7, with D tentatively TRBD1 or TRBD2 (5 bases each). The germline V gene has CDR1 SQVTM and CDR2 ANQGSEA. The V and J ends lost 5 bases and 3 bases respectively, with 11 bases between them. This CDR3 contains 12 residues. The CDR3 region is CSVTGPNYEQYF. The CDR3 nucleotides are TGCAGCGTTACGGGGCCGAACTACGAGCAGTACTTC.

The sample holds a few counts of this clone. This chain connects TRBV4-1 to TRBJ1-2, with D unclear. V shed 0 bases and J shed 5 bases, with 7 bases lying between them. From germline, CDR1 is MGHRA and CDR2 YSYEKL. CDR3 length: 13 amino acids. The DNA for the CDR3 is TGCGCCAGCAGCCAAGACGGGAGTTATGGCTACACCTTC. It translates to CASSQDGSYGYTF.

The sample holds a few counts of this clone. V is TRBV19 and J is TRBJ1-2; D may be TRBD1 (5 bases). V was pared by 5 bases and J by 7 bases, with 14 bases between. The CDR3 contains 13 residues. Germline V gene sequence: CDR1 LNHDA, CDR2 SQIVND (reference sequence). The CDR3 protein is CASSSRKGFGYTF. The CDR3 region has the DNA TGTGCCAGTAGTTCACGTAAGGGGTTTGGCTACACCTTC.

This chain links TRBV5-4 with TRBJ1-3; no firm D call. The V gene lost 5 bases and the J gene lost 0 bases, with 12 bases spanning the gap. In germline, CDR1 is SGHNT, CDR2 YYREEE (reference sequence). The CDR3 extends over 15 amino acids. The CDR3 DNA is TGTGCCAGCAGTCGTGGTACAACCTCTGGAAACACCATATATTTT. Its translation is CASSRGTTSGNTIYF.

The table lists this clone with a few counts. The limits of the CDR3 on the DNA are not certain, so only TCRdb's listed CDR3 is given. The gene calls are TRBV6-6 and TRBJ2-7; the DNA was not used to check the table's D call, TRBD2. Germline V CDR1 and CDR2: MNHNY, SVGAGI (reference sequence). The length of the CDR3 is 13 amino acids, counting both ends. CDR3 loop: CASSSSGVGEQYF.

The chain couples TRBV6-4 to TRBJ2-3; D unresolved. Germline CDR1 is MRHNA and CDR2 is SNTAGT. The V end lost 6 bases, the J end lost 0 bases, and 13 bases lay between the germline ends. CDR3 length equals 15 residues. CDR3 residues: CASRPQPTSTDTQYF. CDR3 nucleotides: TGTGCCAGCAGGCCACAGCCAACTAGCACAGATACGCAGTATTTT.

The V and J genes are TRBV6-5 and TRBJ2-1; TRBD1 matches at 9 bases. Germline lookup yields CDR1 MNHEY and CDR2 SVGAGI. This CDR3 is built from 15 residues. V trimming: 6 bases; J trimming: 7 bases; junction bases outside the gene matches: 10. CDR3 sequence (DNA): TGTGCCAGCAGAAATCCGGGACAGGGTAGGAATGAGCAGTTCTTC. It is translated as CASRNPGQGRNEQFF.

This chain uses TRBV7-9 with TRBJ2-1; D possibly corresponds to TRBD1 (5 bases). V was pared by 1 base and J by 0 bases, with 16 bases between. The CDR3 has 18 residues. Germline CDR1 reads SEHNR; CDR2 reads FQNEAQ (reference sequence). CDR3 amino acids: CASSLGARVLDSYNEQFF. The CDR3, as DNA: TGTGCCAGCAGCTTAGGGGCCAGGGTTTTGGACTCCTACAATGAGCAGTTCTTC.

The rearrangement uses TRBV28 and TRBJ1-5; 7 positions match TRBD1. The length of the CDR3 is 15 residues. Germline CDR1 reads MDHEN; CDR2 reads SYDVKM. V gave up 2 bases and J gave up 3 bases; unmatched junction bases: 4. CDR3 loop: CASSLGDSFNQPQHF. The CDR3 DNA follows: TGTGCCAGCAGTTTAGGGGACAGTTTCAATCAGCCCCAGCATTTT.